These T cell receptor beta chains were read from a single sample in a study of identical twins. TCRdb reprocessed the 5' RACE reads with MiXCR, giving one entry per CDR3 protein. The sample comprises roughly 350,000 distinct CDR3 sequences, roughly 12% of which are singletons, and roughly 7.8% rests with the top ten. This sample also appeared in a second study, on yellow fever vaccine responses in identical twins.

The specimen was CD8+ T cells sorted from blood. All receptors derive from a woman aged 18 to 35 in good health. CDR3s include the opening cysteine and the closing phenylalanine or tryptophan. Fields, in order: CDR3 DNA, CDR3 protein, CDR3 length, V gene, D gene, clone size, J gene. D genes are given only for firm matches. Clone size appears in some rows only: once, few, many, or a class for an expanded clone.

TGCAGCGTTGAACAGGGATCGAACACCGGGGAGCTGTTTTTT | CSVEQGSNTGELFF | 14 | TRBV29-1 | . | . | TRBJ2-2
TGTGCCACCCAGGGTCTGGGGAGCTCTGGAAACACCATATATTTT | CATQGLGSSGNTIYF | 15 | TRBV2 | . | few | TRBJ1-3
TGTGCCAGCAGCTTGGCTACAGGGGGCGCTGACACCGGGGAGCTGTTTTTT | CASSLATGGADTGELFF | 17 | TRBV5-6 | TRBD1 | . | TRBJ2-2
TGTGCCAGCATGCTTGACAGGGGGGGGGGAGCTTTCTTT | CASMLDRGGGAFF | 13 | TRBV12-3/TRBV12-4 | TRBD1 | many | TRBJ1-1
TGTGCCAGCAGCCGCACTAGCGGACCAGACACCGGGGAGCTGTTTTTT | CASSRTSGPDTGELFF | 16 | TRBV9 | TRBD2 | many | TRBJ2-2
TGTGCCAGCAGCCTTACGGGGATGTACGAGCAGTACTTC | CASSLTGMYEQYF | 13 | TRBV28 | . | few | TRBJ2-7
TGCGCCAGCAGCCAAGGGGGGACAGGGGTCTACGAGCAGTACTTC | CASSQGGTGVYEQYF | 15 | TRBV4-1 | TRBD1 | few | TRBJ2-7
TGCGCCAGCAGCTCCGCCGGGACTAGCGGAGGAGCCTACGAGCAGTACTTC | CASSSAGTSGGAYEQYF | 17 | TRBV5-1 | TRBD2 | many | TRBJ2-7
TGTGCCAGCAGCGTAGGTGTGATCGGGGCGACTAGCAGGTACAATGAGCAGTTCTTC | CASSVGVIGATSRYNEQFF | 19 | TRBV9 | TRBD2 | few | TRBJ2-1
TGTGCCAGCAGCCACGGACAGGGCCCAGATACGCAGTATTTT | CASSHGQGPDTQYF | 14 | TRBV3-1 | TRBD1 | many | TRBJ2-3
TGTGCCACCAGCAGTGTGTTTGGGGACACGAGCTCCTACGAGCAGTACTTC | CATSSVFGDTSSYEQYF | 17 | TRBV15 | . | many | TRBJ2-7
TGTGCCAGCAGTTTCCTTCAGGGTCTAATTAGCACAGATACGCAGTATTTT | CASSFLQGLISTDTQYF | 17 | TRBV12-3/TRBV12-4 | . | . | TRBJ2-3
TGCGCCAGCAGCTTGAGGAAAAGGGACAGCAACACTGAAGCTTTCTTT | CASSLRKRDSNTEAFF | 16 | TRBV5-1 | TRBD1 | many | TRBJ1-1
TGTGCCAGCATCGGGGCGGGGGCGGTCGTCAATGAGCAGTTCTTC | CASIGAGAVVNEQFF | 15 | TRBV2 | . | many | TRBJ2-1
TGTGCCAGCAGTGAAGAAGGCCCCCAGTTGAGGGGGGGCACAGATACGCAGTATTTT | CASSEEGPQLRGGTDTQYF | 19 | TRBV2 | . | . | TRBJ2-3
TGTGCCACCAGCAGAGACGCCTATGCGAGAGGGGGCATCGGGGAGCTGTTTTTT | CATSRDAYARGGIGELFF | 18 | TRBV15 | TRBD1 | few | TRBJ2-2
TGTGCCAGCAGCTGGAGCGGGGGATTTAATGAAAAACTGTTTTTT | CASSWSGGFNEKLFF | 15 | TRBV7-6 | . | . | TRBJ1-4
TGCAGTGCTAGAGACAGGGGGGGAACTAATGAAAAACTGTTTTTT | CSARDRGGTNEKLFF | 15 | TRBV20-1 | TRBD1 | few | TRBJ1-4
TGCAGTGTCCTGAGGGGGAACACTGAAGCTTTCTTT | CSVLRGNTEAFF | 12 | TRBV20-1 | . | many | TRBJ1-1
TGTGCCAGCGTACTTCGTTATTCCGGGACAGGGCAGTCTGGCTACACCTTC | CASVLRYSGTGQSGYTF | 17 | TRBV27 | TRBD1 | . | TRBJ1-2
TGTGCCAGCAAGTCAGGGGGTGACACTGAAGCTTTCTTT | CASKSGGDTEAFF | 13 | TRBV6-1 | TRBD1 | few | TRBJ1-1
TGTGCCAGCAGCTTAGTGTCGTACACCGGGGAGCTGTTTTTT | CASSLVSYTGELFF | 14 | TRBV7-9 | . | few | TRBJ2-2
TGTGCCAGCAGTCCGACAGTAACAGATACGCAGTATTTT | CASSPTVTDTQYF | 13 | TRBV12-3/TRBV12-4 | . | . | TRBJ2-3
TGTGCCAGCAGCCAATATCCGGGACAGGGCCCAACAGATACGCAGTATTTT | CASSQYPGQGPTDTQYF | 17 | TRBV3-1 | TRBD1 | . | TRBJ2-3
TGTGCCAGCAGGCCACACCGGGCTCACTCCTACGAGCAGTACTTC | CASRPHRAHSYEQYF | 15 | TRBV28 | . | few | TRBJ2-7
TGCAGCGTTGAAGGCAGGGACAGTGAGTTCCCCTTC | CSVEGRDSEFPF | 12 | TRBV29-1 | TRBD1 | few | TRBJ2-1
TGTGCCAGTAGTATAACGTGGGTGTCCTACAATGAGCAGTTCTTC | CASSITWVSYNEQFF | 15 | TRBV19 | . | . | TRBJ2-1
TGTGCCAGCAGCCACGGGACAGGGGGCCCCTACGAGCAGTACTTC | CASSHGTGGPYEQYF | 15 | TRBV14 | TRBD1 | few | TRBJ2-7
TGTGCCACCAGCAGAGATACCGGGGCACCCTACAATGAGCAGTTCTTC | CATSRDTGAPYNEQFF | 16 | TRBV15 | . | few | TRBJ2-1
TGCGCCAGCAGCTTGGGAATGCGTGGGACCGGGGAGCTGTTTTTT | CASSLGMRGTGELFF | 15 | TRBV5-1 | . | . | TRBJ2-2
TGTGCCAGCAGCGCCCGACTAGCGGGAGTTGGGGAGCAGTACTTC | CASSARLAGVGEQYF | 15 | TRBV7-8 | TRBD2 | . | TRBJ2-7
TGTGCCAGCAGTTTAGTGGTGCTAGGGGCCTACAATGAGCAGTTCTTC | CASSLVVLGAYNEQFF | 16 | TRBV12-3/TRBV12-4 | . | . | TRBJ2-1
TGCAGCGTTGAGGGTGTACTAGCGGGGGGATCAGATACGCAGTATTTT | CSVEGVLAGGSDTQYF | 16 | TRBV29-1 | TRBD2 | . | TRBJ2-3
TGCAGCGTGGTCACAGATACGCAGTATTTT | CSVVTDTQYF | 10 | TRBV29-1 | . | many | TRBJ2-3
TGTGCCAGCAACTATCTGACGGCGAACACTGAAGCTTTCTTT | CASNYLTANTEAFF | 14 | TRBV12-3/TRBV12-4 | . | few | TRBJ1-1
TGTGCCAGCAGCGCGACAGGGTACAATGAGCAGTTCTTC | CASSATGYNEQFF | 13 | TRBV9 | TRBD1 | . | TRBJ2-1
TGCGCCAGCAGCGACCGGACAGGGGCGGAAAAGACCCAGTACTTC | CASSDRTGAEKTQYF | 15 | TRBV5-1 | TRBD1 | . | TRBJ2-5
TGTGCCAGCAGCTTTTCGGCAGGGGCTAATGAAAAACTGTTTTTT | CASSFSAGANEKLFF | 15 | TRBV7-6 | . | few | TRBJ1-4
TGTGCCAGCAGTCACCCGGCTACCCCTGGCACAGATACGCAGTATTTT | CASSHPATPGTDTQYF | 16 | TRBV7-9 | . | . | TRBJ2-3
TGTGCCAGCAGTCTCCCCGGGACAGGGGTGAGTGAGCAGTTCTTC | CASSLPGTGVSEQFF | 15 | TRBV2 | TRBD1 | . | TRBJ2-1
TGTGCCACAGACTCGTCCTACAATGAGCAGTTCTTC | CATDSSYNEQFF | 12 | TRBV2 | . | few | TRBJ2-1
TGCGCCAGCAGCACCCGACTAGCGGGGGCAGAGAATGAGCAGTTCTTC | CASSTRLAGAENEQFF | 16 | TRBV4-1 | TRBD2 | few | TRBJ2-1
TGTGCCAGCAGCGTAGGTACAGGAGGCTATGGCTACACCTTC | CASSVGTGGYGYTF | 14 | TRBV9 | . | many | TRBJ1-2
TGTGCCAGCAGCCAGACCCGTCACGGCGGGAGGAATGAGCAGTTCTTC | CASSQTRHGGRNEQFF | 16 | TRBV9 | TRBD2 | . | TRBJ2-1
TGTGCCACCAGTGCCTCCAGGGGACGGACCTACAATGAGCAGTTCTTC | CATSASRGRTYNEQFF | 16 | TRBV24-1 | . | few | TRBJ2-1
TGCGCCAGCAGCCGTCTCGGGATACAGGGTGGCGGGGAGCTGTTTTTT | CASSRLGIQGGGELFF | 16 | TRBV4-1 | . | many | TRBJ2-2
TGTGCCAGCAGCCAGGGGACAGGGGAGAGTGAAAAACTGTTTTTT | CASSQGTGESEKLFF | 15 | TRBV3-1 | TRBD1 | many | TRBJ1-4
TGTGCCATTAGGGGACTAAAGTTTAGCTCCTACAATGAGCAGTTCTTC | CAIRGLKFSSYNEQFF | 16 | TRBV2 | TRBD2 | . | TRBJ2-1
TGCGCCAGCCGCCAAGAGAGGCTCACCGATACGCAGTATTTT | CASRQERLTDTQYF | 14 | TRBV4-1 | . | many | TRBJ2-3
TGCAGTGCTAGAGATCCTAGAACCTACGAGCAGTACTTC | CSARDPRTYEQYF | 13 | TRBV20-1 | . | . | TRBJ2-7
TGCAGTGCTAGAGATCTGGGGTTGGGGGACCCTAGGGGTGAGCAGTTCTTC | CSARDLGLGDPRGEQFF | 17 | TRBV20-1 | . | . | TRBJ2-1
TGTGCCAGCGGGGGCGGGGGGGCCGTGAATGAGCAGTTCTTC | CASGGGGAVNEQFF | 14 | TRBV12-3/TRBV12-4 | TRBD2 | . | TRBJ2-1
TGCGCCAGCAGCCATGCAACCGGGTCCAGGCATTACAATGAGCAGTTCTTC | CASSHATGSRHYNEQFF | 17 | TRBV4-1 | . | many | TRBJ2-1